This TCR beta chain was profiled in a study of cytomegalovirus exposure and HLA in healthy donors listed by TCRdb under 2017. About the study as a whole: In an earlier analysis of fewer than 750 of the donors, about 260 Gb of sequence data and 90 million to 120 million unique TCR beta sequences from about 190 million T cells were reported. An early release covering roughly 600 HLA-typed donors comprised 250 to 350 gigabases of sequencing data and around 80 million unique TCR sequences. The genetic ancestry cluster associated with self-reported Caucasian donors included roughly 84% of the roughly 400 genotyped donors. The study aimed to test whether cataloging public T cell receptors could reveal signatures of past pathogen exposure. The study used immunosequencing to profile the T cell repertoires of 666 subjects and linked those repertoires to cytomegalovirus serostatus. Besides the first cohort of some 670 subjects, a separate validation cohort made up of roughly 130 different subjects was used. To predict cytomegalovirus infection status, the study combined high-throughput TCR immunosequencing, statistical association of individual TCRs with disease status, and machine learning. A later analysis re-analyzed previously published TCR beta repertoires from about 730 donors and added high-resolution HLA genotyping to study TCR occurrence patterns. Rather than using new phenotypic data, the later analysis identified candidate immune exposures from TCR beta sequences and from how often those sequences occurred across donors. An earlier analysis of nearly 600 of the donors applied high-throughput TCR beta sequencing to assess whether each TCR beta V gene segment acted as functional or pseudogenic. Donor age, sex, ethnicity and CMV serostatus were collected together with the repertoire data. Genome-wide SNP genotypes for about 65% of the roughly 700 donors were used in a later genetic analysis, which treated that subset as a discovery cohort. All discovery cohort repertoires had been generated using a single sequencing platform. HLA typing included class I and class II loci at four-digit resolution. Typing coverage differed by locus: A, B, C, DRB1 and DQB1 were typed in about 620-630 donors, DQA1 in 500 to 550, DPA1 in 600 to 610, and DPB1 in around 490. Five DR-DQ haplotypes were handled as single units for association and clustering because linkage in the cohort was strong. Among some 400 genotyped donors of the cohort, an average of around 250,000 unique TCR beta nucleotide sequences was sequenced per donor, of which about 19% were non-productive.

About this clone: Its target antigen remains unknown. Base-call qualities are not available, and no considerably larger clone is one nucleotide away.

Libraries were prepared through the immunoSEQ multiplex PCR assay. For the multiplex PCR, a mixture combining 60 forward primers for TCR Vbeta segments and 13 reverse primers for TCR Jbeta segments was used. The CDR3 region of rearranged TCR beta genes was amplified from genomic DNA by a multiplex PCR assay. The Illumina HiSeq System was used to sequence the amplified TCR beta libraries as 87-base-pair reads. In the paper's pipeline: A later analysis counted some 74 million unique TCR beta chains across the 550 to 750 repertoires, and some 11 million of these chains were shared by at least two donors. To remove PCR and sequencing errors, raw reads were error-corrected and collapsed into unique sequences using a nearest-neighbor algorithm that merged closely related sequences. Alignment of CDR3 sequences to IMGT reference sequences was used to assign V, D and J gene segments. For a sequence to be retained, a match of at least six nucleotides to both a V gene segment and a J gene segment was required. A rearrangement counted as productive if the CDR3 had no stop codons and remained in frame with V and J, and every other rearrangement counted as non-productive. Following IMGT convention, CDR3 was defined as the stretch from the second conserved V-encoded cysteine up to the conserved J-encoded phenylalanine. The earlier analysis of a few hundred of the donors excluded sequences that lacked an unambiguous match to a single V gene segment. In an earlier analysis of around 600 of the donors, V segments were called functional above 56.7% productive rearrangements and were called segregating when the between-donor standard deviation exceeded 5%. To diagnose cytomegalovirus status from the catalog of TCR beta chain sequences, a statistical classification framework was built. In a later analysis, TCR nucleotide sequences were compared against IMGT/GENE-DB human TR gene sequences so that V and J genes could be assigned. A later analysis assigned CDR3 sequences and most-parsimonious VDJ recombination scenarios with the TCRdist pipeline. In a later analysis, each TCR beta chain was defined by its CDR3 amino acid sequence together with its V-gene family, and reads without a unique V-gene family were excluded. To address suspected cross-contamination and a sequencing artifact, a later analysis removed around 600 highly shared, low-generation-probability nucleotide sequences. For each public chain, a later analysis derived a clonal expansion index from normalized ranks of inferred template counts within each repertoire. Generation probabilities in a later analysis came from a VDJ recombination model fitted to out-of-frame rearrangements, and those results were checked against IGoR. A later analysis scored TCR-TCR, TCR-HLA and TCR-CMV co-occurrence with hypergeometric tests, applying a repertoire-size bias correction to TCR pairs. In a later analysis, false discovery rates were estimated by permuting HLA or CMV assignments 20 times. A later analysis grouped co-occurring TCRs with DBSCAN, adding TCRdist sequence similarity when clustering within HLA-allele-positive subsets. Co-occurrence clustering excluded repertoires with fewer than 30,000 or more than 120,000 public chains, plus five with anomalous nucleotide sharing. Held by TCRdb, this immuneACCESS table contains in-frame sequences only and omits some clones. Under half of the omission traces to an unresolved V gene where checked; the cause of the rest is unknown. From that table come the V and J calls and clone size; the DNA was used to work out D and trimming. This sample holds roughly 100,000 clones; around 75% were observed only once. The top ten clones comprise 6% to 8% of the sample.

In total, roughly 670 healthy bone marrow donors made up the cohort. At the time of sampling, all cohort members were nominally healthy, though unrecorded immune exposures were likely present. The donor tested CMV seropositive and was one of the 289 seropositive cohort members. A peripheral blood sample was collected from each donor, and TCR beta sequencing was performed on peripheral blood mononuclear cells. Genomic DNA was extracted from the blood cell samples with the Qiagen DNeasy Blood Extraction Kit. Spanning cysteine to phenylalanine, the CDR3 consists of 12 amino acids. The kept DNA is CDR3 alone, 36 bases in frame from the first base. CDR1 and CDR2 (SGHAT, FQNNGV) derive from the germline V gene. Trimming leaves V shorter by 5 bases and J shorter by 6 bases, with the junction holding 2 bases beyond the gene matches. Study-level results and caveats: Correlated functional status among segregating V segments might be attributable to linkage disequilibrium, but an unknown experimental factor could not be ruled out. According to a later analysis, most CMV-associated TCR beta chains appeared to be HLA-restricted, and the HLA associations seemed to be driven largely by CMV exposure. Three of the identified cytomegalovirus-associated TCR beta chains were confirmed in vitro to be specific for cytomegalovirus antigens. Because some donors lacked HLA typing at each locus, the association tests relied only on the typed subset. Roughly uniform sequencing depth across donors was assumed in presence/absence analyses, although this assumption may not hold. Most TCR sequences were observed very rarely across donors, whereas some public TCRs were present in many individuals. The study listed around 160 TCR beta chains as associated with cytomegalovirus. Strong co-occurrence of HLA alleles, especially DR and DQ, made assigning TCR associations to individual alleles difficult. A later analysis found that TCR association rates varied across HLA loci, with DRB1 alleles showing the most associated TCRs and HLA-C alleles the fewest. In a later analysis, HLA-associated TCR beta chains showed more clonal expansion and lower generation probabilities than non-associated chains that were equally common. In both the original and validation cohorts, the classifier was reported to diagnose cytomegalovirus status with high specificity and sensitivity. According to the authors, the approach could potentially be generalized to other disease states and immunological phenotypes. In a later analysis, several top co-occurrence clusters were reported to appear linked to parvovirus B19, influenza, CMV and Epstein-Barr virus. Specific HLA alleles were associated with 15,000 to 20,000 TCR beta sequences at a false discovery rate of 0.05 in a later analysis. Broadly in line with IMGT annotations, most TCR beta V segments showed up in productive rearrangements about 87% or about 30% of the time in an earlier analysis of 450 to 750 of the donors. Only TCR beta chains were sequenced in this cohort, and the absence of alpha or paired-chain data limited detectable features. According to a later genetic analysis, donors in an Asian-associated ancestry cluster had fewer N-insertions in productive TCRs than the approximately 690-donor mean. The earlier analysis of fewer than 750 of the donors excluded over 15 rarely observed V segments, including chromosome 9 orphons, because counts were too low. For the cohort, immune exposure information was limited to CMV serostatus. A further reported finding was that TCR beta sequences accurately predicted the HLA-A and HLA-B alleles for most subjects in the first cohort. Some IMGT-functional V segments, including TRBV6-2 and TRBV6-3, could not be distinguished by the 87-base-pair reads and were therefore excluded. A cluster of highly shared sequence variants was judged likely to represent a technical artifact of the sequencing pipeline. V-gene and J-gene trimming of TCR beta chains was associated with a missense DCLRE1C variant in a later genetic analysis, and the association was replicated in an independent cohort.

The rearranged segments are TRBV11-2 and TRBJ1-1; the junction holds 8 bases that match TRBD1. Sample: PBMCs. This TCR came from a man in his thirties or forties in good health and CMV-seropositive. The CDR3 region: CASSLQGAEAFF. The sequenced DNA: TGTGCCAGCAGCCTACAGGGGGCTGAAGCTTTCTTT.